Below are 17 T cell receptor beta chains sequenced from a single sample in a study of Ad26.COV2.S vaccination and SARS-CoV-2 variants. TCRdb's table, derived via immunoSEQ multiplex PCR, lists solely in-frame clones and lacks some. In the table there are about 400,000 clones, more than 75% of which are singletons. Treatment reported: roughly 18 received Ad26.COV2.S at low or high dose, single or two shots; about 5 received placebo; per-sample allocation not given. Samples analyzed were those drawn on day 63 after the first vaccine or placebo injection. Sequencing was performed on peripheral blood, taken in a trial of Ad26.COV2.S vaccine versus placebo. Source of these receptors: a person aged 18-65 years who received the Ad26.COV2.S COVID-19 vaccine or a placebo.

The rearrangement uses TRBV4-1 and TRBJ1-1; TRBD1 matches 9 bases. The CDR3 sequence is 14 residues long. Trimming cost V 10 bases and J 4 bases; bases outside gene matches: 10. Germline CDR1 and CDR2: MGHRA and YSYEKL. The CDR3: CAIRDRVGSTEAFF. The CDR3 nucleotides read TGCGCCATACGGGACAGGGTAGGAAGCACTGAAGCTTTCTTT.

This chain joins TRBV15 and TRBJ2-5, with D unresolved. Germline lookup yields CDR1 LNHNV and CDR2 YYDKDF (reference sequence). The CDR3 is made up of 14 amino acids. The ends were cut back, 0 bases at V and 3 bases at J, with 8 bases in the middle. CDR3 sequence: CATSRDRSKETQYF. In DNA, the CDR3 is TGTGCCACCAGCAGAGATCGAAGTAAAGAGACCCAGTACTTC.

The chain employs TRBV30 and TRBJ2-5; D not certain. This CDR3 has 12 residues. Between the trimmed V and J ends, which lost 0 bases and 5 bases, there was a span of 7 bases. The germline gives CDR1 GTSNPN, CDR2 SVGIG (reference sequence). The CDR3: CAWSVHGETQYF. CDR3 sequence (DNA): TGTGCCTGGAGTGTACACGGGGAGACCCAGTACTTC. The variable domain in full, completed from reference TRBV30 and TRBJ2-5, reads SQTIHQWPATLVQPVGSPLSLECTVEGTSNPNLYWYRQAAGRGLQLLFYSVGIGQISSEVPQNLSASRPQDRQFILSSKKLLLSDSGFYLCAWSVHGETQYFGPGTRLLVL.

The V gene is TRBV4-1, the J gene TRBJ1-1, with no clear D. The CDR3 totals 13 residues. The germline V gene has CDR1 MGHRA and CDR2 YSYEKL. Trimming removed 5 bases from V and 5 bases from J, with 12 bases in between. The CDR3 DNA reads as TGCGCCAGCAGCGGACCCGCGAGGACTGAAGCTTTCTTT. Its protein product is CASSGPARTEAFF.

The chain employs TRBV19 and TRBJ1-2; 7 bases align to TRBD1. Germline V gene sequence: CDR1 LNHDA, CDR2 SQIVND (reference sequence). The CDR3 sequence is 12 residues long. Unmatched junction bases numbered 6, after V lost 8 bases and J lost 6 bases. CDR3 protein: CASHQGVDGYTF. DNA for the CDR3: TGTGCCAGTCATCAGGGGGTGGATGGCTACACCTTC.

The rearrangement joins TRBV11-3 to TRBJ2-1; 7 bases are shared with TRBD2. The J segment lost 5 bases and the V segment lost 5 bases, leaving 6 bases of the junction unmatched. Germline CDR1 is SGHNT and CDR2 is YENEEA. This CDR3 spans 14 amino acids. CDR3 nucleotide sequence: TGTGCCAGCAGCCCCTCGGGACTAAACAATGAGCAGTTCTTC. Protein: CASSPSGLNNEQFF.

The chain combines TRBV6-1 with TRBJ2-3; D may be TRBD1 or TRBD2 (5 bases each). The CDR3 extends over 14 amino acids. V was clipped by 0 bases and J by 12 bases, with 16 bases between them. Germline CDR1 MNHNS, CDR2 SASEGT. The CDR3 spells CASSEASRGAQQYF. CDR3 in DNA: TGTGCCAGCAGTGAAGCAAGTAGAGGGGCTCAACAGTATTTT.

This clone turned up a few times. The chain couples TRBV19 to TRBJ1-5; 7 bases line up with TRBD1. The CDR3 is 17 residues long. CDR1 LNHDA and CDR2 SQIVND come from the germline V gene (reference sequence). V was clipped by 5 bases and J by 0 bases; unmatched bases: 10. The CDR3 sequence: CASSGGQDNYSNQPQHF. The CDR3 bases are TGTGCCAGTAGTGGCGGACAGGATAATTATAGCAATCAGCCCCAGCATTTT. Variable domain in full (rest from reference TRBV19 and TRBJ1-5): DGGITQSPKYLFRKEGQNVTLSCEQNLNHDAMYWYRQDPGQGLRLIYYSQIVNDFQKGDIAEGYSVSREKKESFPLTVTSAQKNPTAFYLCASSGGQDNYSNQPQHFGDGTRLSIL.

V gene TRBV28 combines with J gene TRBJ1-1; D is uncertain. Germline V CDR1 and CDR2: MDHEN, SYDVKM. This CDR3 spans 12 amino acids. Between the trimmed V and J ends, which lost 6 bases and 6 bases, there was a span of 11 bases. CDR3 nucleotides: TGTGCCAGCAGCTTGGGTCGGGCTGAAGCTTTCTTT. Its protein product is CASSLGRAEAFF. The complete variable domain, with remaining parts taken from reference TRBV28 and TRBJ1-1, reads DVKVTQSSRYLVKRTGEKVFLECVQDMDHENMFWYRQDPGLGLRLIYFSYDVKMKEKGDIPEGYSVSREKKERFSLILESASTNQTSMYLCASSLGRAEAFFGQGTRLTVV.

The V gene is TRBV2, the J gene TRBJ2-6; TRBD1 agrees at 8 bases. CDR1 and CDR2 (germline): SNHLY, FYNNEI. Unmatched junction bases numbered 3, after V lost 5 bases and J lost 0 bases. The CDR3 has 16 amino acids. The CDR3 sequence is CASSYTGGSGANVLTF. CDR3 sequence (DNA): TGTGCCAGCAGTTATACAGGGGGCTCTGGGGCCAACGTCCTGACTTTC.

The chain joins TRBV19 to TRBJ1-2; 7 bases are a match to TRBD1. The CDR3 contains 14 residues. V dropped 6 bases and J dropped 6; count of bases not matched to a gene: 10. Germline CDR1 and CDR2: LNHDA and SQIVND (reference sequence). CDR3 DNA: TGTGCCAGTAGCCCGGGACAGTTTCGCGATGGCTACACCTTC. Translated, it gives CASSPGQFRDGYTF.

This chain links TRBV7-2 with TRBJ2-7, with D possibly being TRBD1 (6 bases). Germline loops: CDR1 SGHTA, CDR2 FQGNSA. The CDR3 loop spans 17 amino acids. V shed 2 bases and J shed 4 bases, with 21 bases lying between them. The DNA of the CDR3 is TGTGCCAGCAGCTTAAAGTCGGGGCAGGGGTTCACATACGAGCAGTACTTC. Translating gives CASSLKSGQGFTYEQYF.

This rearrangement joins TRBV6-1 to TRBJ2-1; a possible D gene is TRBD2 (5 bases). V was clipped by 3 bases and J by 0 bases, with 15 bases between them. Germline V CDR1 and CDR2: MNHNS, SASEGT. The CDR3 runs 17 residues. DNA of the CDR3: TGTGCCAGCAGTGATTGGAGAGGGATCCCCTCCTACAATGAGCAGTTCTTC. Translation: CASSDWRGIPSYNEQFF.

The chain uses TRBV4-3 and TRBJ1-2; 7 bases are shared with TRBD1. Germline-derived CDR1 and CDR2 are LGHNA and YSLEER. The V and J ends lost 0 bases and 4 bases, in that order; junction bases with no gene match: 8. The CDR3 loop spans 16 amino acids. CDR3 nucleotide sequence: TGCGCCAGCAGCCAAGATCTGGGACAGATAATCTATGGCTACACCTTC. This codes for CASSQDLGQIIYGYTF.

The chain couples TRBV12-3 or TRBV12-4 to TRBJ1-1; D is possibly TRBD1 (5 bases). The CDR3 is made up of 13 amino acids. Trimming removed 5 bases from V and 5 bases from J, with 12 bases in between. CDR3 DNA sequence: TGTGCCAGCAGTGGATCAGGGTTTACTGAAGCTTTCTTT. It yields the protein CASSGSGFTEAFF.

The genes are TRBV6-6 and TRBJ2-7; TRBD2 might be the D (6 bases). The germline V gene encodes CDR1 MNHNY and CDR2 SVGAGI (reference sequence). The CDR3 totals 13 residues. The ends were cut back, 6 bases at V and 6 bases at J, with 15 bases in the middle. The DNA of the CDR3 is TGTGCCAGCAGCCGGGGCGGAGGGGCCGAGCAGTACTTC. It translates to CASSRGGGAEQYF.

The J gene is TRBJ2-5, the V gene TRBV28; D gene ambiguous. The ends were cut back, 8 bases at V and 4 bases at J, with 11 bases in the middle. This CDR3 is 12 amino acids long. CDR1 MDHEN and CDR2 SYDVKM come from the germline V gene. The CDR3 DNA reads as TGTGCCAGCTGGTCAGTGCGAGAGACCCAGTACTTC. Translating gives CASWSVRETQYF.